This paragraph reports one T cell receptor beta chain. No antigen is known for it. This sample is part of a study of beta chain features in type 1 diabetes. CD45RO/CCR7/CD25/CD127/CD95/CD27 staining was used to isolate CD4+ naive, central memory, regulatory and stem cell-like memory cells by sorting. Study-wide findings and caveats: In type 1 diabetes patients, VDJ junctions had fewer insertions; deletions at these junctions were more frequent. A moderate, significant TCRB CDR3 shortening appeared in type 1 diabetes across four CD4+ subsets.

Sequenced material consisted of expressed TCRB transcripts (all of the isolated RNA was reverse transcribed). Generated by immunoSEQ multiplex PCR, the TCRdb table keeps only in-frame clones and is missing some. The sample gives over 25,000 clones, 45% to 65% of which show up once; approximately 1.4% is in the top ten. This CDR3 has 15 amino acids. Germline V lookup: CDR1 MDHEN, CDR2 SYDVKM. The sample consisted of Tregs from blood. The receptor was derived from a woman aged 18-35 years with type 1 diabetes. The rearrangement joins TRBV28 to TRBJ2-5; 11 bases line up with TRBD2. The end of the DNA aligns better with TRBJ2-7, so the J call may be wrong. The DNA for the CDR3 is TGTGCCAGCAGTTTATCGGGTAGCGGGAGGGGCGAGCAGTACTTC. Amino acids: CASSLSGSGRGEQYF.